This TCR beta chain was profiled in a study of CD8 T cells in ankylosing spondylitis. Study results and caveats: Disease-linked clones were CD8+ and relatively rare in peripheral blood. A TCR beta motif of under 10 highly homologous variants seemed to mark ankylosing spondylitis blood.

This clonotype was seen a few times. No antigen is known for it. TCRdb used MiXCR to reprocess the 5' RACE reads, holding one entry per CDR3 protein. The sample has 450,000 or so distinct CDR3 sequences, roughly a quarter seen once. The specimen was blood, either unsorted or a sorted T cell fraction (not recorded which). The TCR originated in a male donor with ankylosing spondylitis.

CDR3 coding DNA: TGTGCCAGCAGCCGAGGGACAGTGAACACCGGGGAGCTGTTTTTT. The encoded protein is CASSRGTVNTGELFF. This chain uses TRBV5-8 with TRBJ2-2; 7 bases map to TRBD1. Germline lookup yields CDR1 SGHTS and CDR2 YDEGEE. This CDR3 has 15 amino acids. Unmatched junction bases numbered 4, after V lost 4 bases and J lost 1 base.